The 26 T cell receptor beta chains below come from one sample, sequenced in a study of blood T cell repertoires in COVID-19. The method was immunoSEQ multiplex PCR; TCRdb's version includes in-frame clones alone and lacks a portion of them. The table lists approximately 330,000 clones, roughly 90% of them singletons. Specimen: peripheral blood. These receptors were taken from a woman between 50 and 59 years old with active or convalescent COVID-19.

The chain uses TRBV11-2 and TRBJ1-1, with a tentative D call TRBD1 (5 bases). Trimming took off 4 bases at V and 1 base at J, with 16 bases between the two ends. The CDR3 sequence is 16 residues long. Per germline, CDR1 SGHAT and CDR2 FQNNGV. CDR3 DNA sequence: TGTGCCAGCAGCTCTCTTTTACAGGACCCGAACACTGAAGCTTTCTTT. This codes for CASSSLLQDPNTEAFF.

For this clone: Relative to the germline gene, one junction end is altered; a read error may explain this. The chain recombines TRBV3-1 (or the pseudogene TRBV3-2) with TRBJ1-2, with D perhaps matching TRBD1 (5 bases). This CDR3 has 12 amino acids. CDR1 and CDR2 (germline): LGHDT, YNNKEL (reference sequence). The CDR3 DNA reads TGTGCCAGCAGCCAAGTCCTGTCAGGGTTTTCTTTC. Protein product: CASSQVLSGFSF.

This clone was counted between two and nine times. V is TRBV28 and J is TRBJ1-5; a possible D gene is TRBD1 (5 bases). V lost 2 bases to trimming and J lost 10 bases, with 15 bases between them. The CDR3 length is 14 residues. Per the germline V gene, CDR1 is MDHEN and CDR2 is SYDVKM. The CDR3 DNA follows: TGTGCCAGCAGTTTACGGGGGAATAGTAATCCCCAGCATTTT. It specifies CASSLRGNSNPQHF.

The rearrangement joins TRBV9 to TRBJ2-3; maybe TRBD1 (6 bases). CDR1 is SGDLS and CDR2 is YYNGEE in the germline V gene. V was shortened by 3 bases and J by 6 bases, with 14 bases between the two germline ends. The CDR3 consists of 14 residues. The CDR3: CASSGGGRYDTQYF. CDR3 in DNA: TGTGCCAGCAGCGGAGGGGGAAGATACGATACGCAGTATTTT.

This clone was observed a few times. The rearrangement uses TRBV15 and TRBJ2-3, with 7 bases aligning to TRBD1. The CDR3 covers 14 residues. Germline loops: CDR1 LNHNV, CDR2 YYDKDF (reference sequence). With V trimmed by 5 bases and J by 6 bases, 8 bases remained unmatched. The CDR3 loop is CATSVGQAADTQYF. CDR3 coding DNA: TGTGCCACCAGCGTCGGACAGGCCGCCGATACGCAGTATTTT.

A remark on this clone: Other DNA sequences of this sample code for an identical CDR3. V and J are TRBV25-1 and TRBJ1-1; 8 bases map to TRBD1. This CDR3 has 12 residues. The V gene's germline CDR1 is MGHDK and CDR2 SYGVNS. V dropped 2 bases and J dropped 7; count of bases not matched to a gene: 0. The DNA for the CDR3 is TGTGCCAGCAGTGAAGGACAGGGTGAAGCTTTCTTT. It encodes CASSEGQGEAFF.

V is TRBV9 and J is TRBJ2-5; 9 positions agree with TRBD2. The CDR3 has 16 amino acids. Trimming removed 0 bases from V and 5 bases from J; junction bases left unmatched: 8. The germline gives CDR1 SGDLS, CDR2 YYNGEE. As DNA, the CDR3 is TGTGCCAGCAGCGTAGACCCAGCGGGGGGTGGGGAGACCCAGTACTTC. Its protein is CASSVDPAGGGETQYF.

On this clone itself: A junction end diverges from the germline sequence, so it may reflect a read error. The chain is built from TRBV7-8 and TRBJ1-2; 7 bases are a match to TRBD1. Looked up from germline, CDR1 is SGHVS and CDR2 is FQNEAQ. The length of the CDR3 is 13 residues. The CDR3 loop is CASSILMTGNVPF. The CDR3 DNA follows: TGTGCCAGCAGCATACTAATGACAGGGAATGTACCCTTC.

The chain links TRBV4-3 to TRBJ1-2; weak D call: TRBD1 (6 bases). This CDR3 spans 16 amino acids. Trimming pared 4 bases from V and 6 bases from J, leaving 21 bases between. Germline CDR1 is LGHNA and CDR2 is YSLEER. The CDR3 protein is CASSPGTRSYVHGYTF. The CDR3 DNA sequence: TGCGCCAGCAGCCCCGGGACAAGATCTTATGTGCATGGCTACACCTTC.

V is TRBV4-2 and J is TRBJ2-5; 12 bases map to TRBD2. This CDR3 has 17 amino acids. Germline V gene sequence: CDR1 LGHNA, CDR2 YNFKEQ. V shed 3 bases and J 3 bases; nucleotides not matched to a gene: 8. The CDR3 is CASSHGRLAGEEETQYF. For the CDR3, the DNA is TGTGCCAGCAGCCACGGCCGACTAGCGGGGGAAGAAGAGACCCAGTACTTC.

The CDR3 sequence: CASGLAGTGGNTGELFF. The CDR3 DNA reads as TGTGCTAGTGGTTTGGCCGGGACAGGGGGGAACACCGGGGAGCTGTTTTTT. The chain joins TRBV12-5 to TRBJ2-2; 11 positions agree with TRBD1. The CDR3 spans 17 residues. In germline, CDR1 is LGHNT, CDR2 FRNRAP. V shed 1 base and J 1 base; nucleotides not matched to a gene: 2.

This clone was counted only a few times. The CDR3 loop is CASSPPGQGTENQPQHF. In nucleotides, the CDR3 is TGTGCCAGCAGTCCCCCGGGACAGGGGACAGAGAATCAGCCCCAGCATTTT. The genes are TRBV6-6 and TRBJ1-5; 10 bases fit TRBD1. Looked up from germline, CDR1 is MNHNY and CDR2 is SVGAGI (reference sequence). Trimming cost V 5 bases and J 4 bases; bases outside gene matches: 11. The CDR3 runs 17 residues.

The chain employs TRBV5-1 and TRBJ2-7; D not resolved. This CDR3 comprises 15 residues. V lost 0 bases, J lost 0 bases, and 10 bases lay in between. In germline, CDR1 is SGHRS, CDR2 YFSETQ. CDR3 protein: CASSLGPSSSYEQYF. CDR3 nucleotides: TGCGCCAGCAGCTTGGGCCCGTCGAGCTCCTACGAGCAGTACTTC.

V is TRBV6-2 or TRBV6-3 and J is TRBJ2-7; 9 bases match TRBD2. The CDR3 is made up of 16 amino acids. From germline, CDR1 is MNHEY and CDR2 SVGEGT. J gave up 2 bases and V 6 bases, and 11 bases lay outside the gene matches. The CDR3 DNA reads TGTGCCAGCAGCGAACCCACTAGCGGGCGAACCTACGAGCAGTACTTC. Translating it yields CASSEPTSGRTYEQYF.

A few counts support this clone. The gene calls are TRBV30 and TRBJ1-2; TRBD1 matches at 9 bases. This CDR3 region has 15 residues. V shed 1 base, J shed 6 bases, and the junction held 9 bases outside the gene matches. CDR1 is GTSNPN, CDR2 SVGIG, per germline (reference sequence). DNA of the CDR3: TGTGCCTGGAGTGCAATTGGGACAGGGTCAGATGGCTACACCTTC. Translated, it gives CAWSAIGTGSDGYTF.

This clone was detected only once. CDR3 sequence: CASSKTGRPSYEQYF. The CDR3 nucleotides are TGTGCCAGCAGCAAAACAGGGCGGCCCTCCTACGAGCAGTACTTC. The J gene is TRBJ2-7, the V gene TRBV28, with D possibly TRBD1 on 6 matching bases. Trimming pared 6 bases from V and 0 bases from J, leaving 15 bases between. This CDR3 is 15 amino acids long. Germline CDR1 and CDR2: MDHEN and SYDVKM.

The rearrangement uses TRBV27 and TRBJ1-6; D is ambiguous. Germline CDR1 and CDR2: MNHEY and SMNVEV (reference sequence). V was clipped by 3 bases and J by 7 bases, with 13 bases between them. The CDR3 is 15 residues long. CDR3 region: CASSFRGDGNSPLHF. The CDR3 DNA is TGTGCCAGCAGTTTCCGTGGTGACGGGAATTCACCCCTCCACTTT.

J is TRBJ1-2 and V is TRBV15, with no clear D. The CDR3 extends over 14 amino acids. V lost 0 bases and J lost 6, with 11 bases in between. Germline CDR1 reads LNHNV; CDR2 reads YYDKDF (reference sequence). CDR3 sequence: CATSRDLGQDGYTF. The CDR3 nucleotides are TGTGCCACCAGCAGAGATCTGGGTCAGGATGGCTACACCTTC.

This chain connects TRBV19 to TRBJ1-2; the match to TRBD1 covers 9 bases. With V trimmed by 4 bases and J by 4 bases, 10 bases remained unmatched. The CDR3 is made up of 16 amino acids. Per the germline V gene, CDR1 is LNHDA and CDR2 is SQIVND (reference sequence). Here the CDR3 DNA reads TGTGCCAGTAGTACCCCCCCGGGACAGGGTGTCTATGGCTACACCTTC. It specifies CASSTPPGQGVYGYTF.

The chain combines TRBV6-5 with TRBJ1-1; D possibly corresponds to TRBD1 (6 bases). CDR3 length: 15 amino acids. Germline CDR1 reads MNHEY; CDR2 reads SVGAGI. With 0 bases removed from V and 2 bases from J, the gap between germline ends came to 10 bases. CDR3 DNA sequence: TGTGCCAGCAGTTACTCACAGGGCGTAAACACTGAAGCTTTCTTT. Amino acid sequence: CASSYSQGVNTEAFF.

This clone was detected a few times. In DNA form, the CDR3 reads TGCGCCAGCCTGAAGGGAAGGGAGGGAAACACTGAAGCTTTCTTT. Translated, it gives CASLKGREGNTEAFF. The chain employs TRBV23-1 and TRBJ1-1; D is unclear. TRBV23-1 is annotated as an ORF whose role is uncertain. V gave up 8 bases and J gave up 2 bases, with 18 bases separating them. This CDR3 region has 15 residues.

V gene TRBV10-3 combines with J gene TRBJ2-3; the D gene is possibly TRBD2 (5 bases). CDR1 and CDR2 (germline): ENHRY, SYGVKD. This CDR3 has 13 residues. V lost 6 bases to trimming and J lost 0 bases, with 7 bases between them. As DNA, the CDR3 is TGTGCCATCAGAGCGGACAGCACAGATACGCAGTATTTT. This translates into CAIRADSTDTQYF.

V is TRBV6-1 and J is TRBJ2-5; 9 bases are shared with TRBD1. V shed 2 bases and J 2 bases; nucleotides not matched to a gene: 6. Germline V gene data show CDR1 as MNHNS and CDR2 as SASEGT. The CDR3 is 16 amino acids. The CDR3 region is CASSEPGTGKQETQYF. Written as DNA, the CDR3 is TGTGCCAGCAGTGAACCCGGGACAGGGAAGCAAGAGACCCAGTACTTC.

The chain uses TRBV11-2 and TRBJ1-3, with unresolved D. Trimming left V 1 base short and J 2 bases short, with 12 bases between. Germline V gene sequence: CDR1 SGHAT, CDR2 FQNNGV. CDR3 length: 16 amino acids. CDR3 residues: CASSLGLILAGNTIYF. CDR3 sequence (DNA): TGTGCCAGCAGCTTAGGACTAATCCTGGCTGGAAACACCATATATTTT.

This clone was counted only a few times. The chain employs TRBV19 and TRBJ2-6; a possible D gene is TRBD2 (5 bases). Between the trimmed V and J ends, which lost 3 bases and 0 bases, there was a span of 15 bases. Germline V gives CDR1 LNHDA, CDR2 SQIVND (reference sequence). The CDR3 runs 18 residues. Here the CDR3 DNA reads TGTGCCAGTAGTATGGGCGGGCTCATCCACTCTGGGGCCAACGTCCTGACTTTC. This sequence encodes CASSMGGLIHSGANVLTF.

This chain links TRBV7-2 with TRBJ2-2, with 13 nucleotides matching TRBD2. CDR1 is SGHTA, CDR2 FQGNSA, per germline. The CDR3 covers 15 residues. V shed 7 bases, J shed 6 bases, and the junction held 5 bases outside the gene matches. CDR3 residues: CASTRTSGGSGELFF. For the CDR3, the DNA is TGTGCCAGCACCCGGACTAGCGGGGGTTCCGGGGAGCTGTTTTTT.